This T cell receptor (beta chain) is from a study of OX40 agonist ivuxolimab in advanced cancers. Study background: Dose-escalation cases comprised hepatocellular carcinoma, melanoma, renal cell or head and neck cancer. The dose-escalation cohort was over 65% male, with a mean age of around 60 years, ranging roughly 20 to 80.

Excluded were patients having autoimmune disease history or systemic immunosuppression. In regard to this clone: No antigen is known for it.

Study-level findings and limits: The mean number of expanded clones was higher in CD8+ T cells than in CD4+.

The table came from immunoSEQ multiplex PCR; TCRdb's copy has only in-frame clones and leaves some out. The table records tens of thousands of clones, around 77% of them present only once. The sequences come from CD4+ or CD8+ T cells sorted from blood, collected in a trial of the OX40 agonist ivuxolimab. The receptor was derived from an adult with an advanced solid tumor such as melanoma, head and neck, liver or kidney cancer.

The CDR3 nucleotides are TGTGCCACCAGCGGGGATCACCGGGACACCGTCTACAATGAGCAGTTCTTC. It codes for CATSGDHRDTVYNEQFF. The chain is built from TRBV15 and TRBJ2-1; tentatively, D is TRBD1 (6 bases). The germline CDR1 and CDR2 sequences are LNHNV and YYDKDF (reference sequence). The V end lost 5 bases, the J end lost 3 bases, and 20 bases lay between the germline ends. CDR3 length: 17 amino acids.